The 16 T cell receptor beta chains below all came from one sample that was sequenced in a study of blood T cell repertoires in COVID-19 (dated by TCRdb to 2018 to 2021). The library came from the immunoSEQ multiplex PCR assay. Drawn from immuneACCESS, this table holds only the in-frame rearrangements with V and J called that TCRdb kept. Clones are partly lost; checked studies trace under half to an unresolved V gene and leave the rest unexplained. A total of a few hundred thousand clones appear in this sample, roughly 84% of them only once. The ten most abundant clones make up about 1.5% of the sample. Sequencing was done on a sample of peripheral blood. The receptors were gathered from a woman in her forties who had recovered from COVID-19.

The chain has TRBV28 and TRBJ2-4, with D perhaps TRBD2 (5 bases). V was pared by 6 bases and J by 3 bases, with 12 bases between. Germline CDR1 and CDR2: MDHEN and SYDVKM. The length of the CDR3 is 14 residues. As DNA, the CDR3 is TGTGCCAGCAGCCTTCCGGGGATCAAAAACATTCAGTACTTC. Amino acids: CASSLPGIKNIQYF.

The gene calls are TRBV6-6 and TRBJ2-7, with TRBD1 as a possible D gene (6 bases). The length of the CDR3 is 15 residues. Trimming removed 2 bases from V and 3 bases from J, with 14 bases in between. Germline V CDR1 and CDR2: MNHNY, SVGAGI (reference sequence). The CDR3 DNA is TGTGCCAGCAGTTACCCCGTTGGACAGCGCTACGAGCAGTACTTC. Translation gives CASSYPVGQRYEQYF.

Note on this clone: Sequence at one end of the junction differs from germline and may be a read error. The chain recombines TRBV4-2 with TRBJ1-4; tentatively, D is TRBD1 (5 bases). CDR1 LGHNA and CDR2 YNFKEQ come from the germline V gene. The CDR3 sequence is 13 residues long. The CDR3 region is CASSQELTAIVFF. CDR3 nucleotide sequence: TGTGCCAGCAGCCAAGAATTGACAGCCATAGTTTTCTTT.

The chain uses TRBV29-1 and TRBJ2-7; D remains unclear. Germline V gene lookup returns CDR1 SQVTM and CDR2 ANQGSEA. V dropped 5 bases and J dropped 1 base, with 9 bases sitting between them. This CDR3 spans 12 amino acids. CDR3 amino acids: CSVRVASYEQYF. The CDR3 DNA is TGCAGCGTTCGTGTGGCTTCCTACGAGCAGTACTTC.

This chain connects TRBV15 to TRBJ2-7, with TRBD2 matching 7 bases. V was pared by 1 base and J by 4 bases, with 7 bases of the junction left unmatched. From germline, CDR1 is LNHNV and CDR2 YYDKDF (reference sequence). The CDR3 sequence is 15 residues long. The CDR3: CATSRVRGEGYEQYF. The CDR3 DNA sequence: TGTGCCACCAGCAGAGTACGCGGGGAGGGGTACGAGCAGTACTTC.

V usage is TRBV7-2 and J usage is TRBJ2-2, with D perhaps matching TRBD1 (5 bases). The V end was cut by 5 bases, the J end by 5 bases, with 15 bases between. Germline loops: CDR1 SGHTA, CDR2 FQGNSA. The CDR3 contains 15 residues. CDR3 bases: TGTGCCAGCAGCCCTCGCAGGGTCGGGACCGGGGAGCTGTTTTTT. Translating it yields CASSPRRVGTGELFF.

The V gene is TRBV2, the J gene TRBJ1-1, with 7 bases identical to TRBD1. Unmatched junction bases numbered 7, after V lost 5 bases and J lost 1 base. The CDR3 length is 15 residues. CDR1 is SNHLY and CDR2 is FYNNEI in the germline V gene. In nucleotides, the CDR3 is TGTGCCAGCAGTAGGTTTGGGACAGAGAACACTGAAGCTTTCTTT. It codes for CASSRFGTENTEAFF.

V usage is TRBV11-2 and J usage is TRBJ2-3; possible D gene TRBD1, 6 bases. V lost 1 base to trimming and J lost 0 bases, with 11 bases between them. Germline V gene data show CDR1 as SGHAT and CDR2 as FQNNGV. The CDR3 sequence is 16 residues long. CDR3 in amino acids: CASSLGTGWSTDTQYF. The CDR3 bases are TGTGCCAGCAGCTTAGGCACAGGGTGGAGCACAGATACGCAGTATTTT.

The rearrangement uses TRBV10-3 and TRBJ1-3, with a possible D match to TRBD1 (6 bases). The CDR3 covers 13 residues. The V gene's germline CDR1 is ENHRY and CDR2 SYGVKD. The V end was cut by 10 bases, the J end by 4 bases, with 14 bases between. The CDR3 DNA reads as TGTGCCACCAACGGACAGATAGGAAACACCATATATTTT. Protein sequence: CATNGQIGNTIYF.

The CDR3 region is CASRSAIDTQYF. CDR3 in DNA: TGTGCCAGCAGGTCCGCGATAGATACGCAGTATTTT. This chain links TRBV2 with TRBJ2-3; D is uncertain. Germline V gene data show CDR1 as SNHLY and CDR2 as FYNNEI. There are 12 residues in the CDR3. The ends were cut back, 6 bases at V and 5 bases at J, with 9 bases in the middle.

The chain combines TRBV5-4 with TRBJ2-7, with TRBD1 matching 7 bases. The ends lost 0 bases at V and 0 bases at J; junction bases unmatched: 9. From germline, CDR1 is SGHNT and CDR2 YYREEE (reference sequence). This CDR3 comprises 17 residues. CDR3 region: CASSLGSTGQISYEQYF. CDR3 nucleotide sequence: TGTGCCAGCAGCTTGGGCTCAACGGGACAGATCTCCTACGAGCAGTACTTC.

The gene calls are TRBV11-3 and TRBJ2-1; D may be TRBD2 (5 bases). Germline V gene data show CDR1 as SGHNT and CDR2 as YENEEA. Trimming took off 2 bases at V and 7 bases at J, with 9 bases between the two ends. CDR3 length: 13 residues. The CDR3 reads CASSLYEGNEQFF. CDR3 in DNA: TGTGCCAGCAGCTTATATGAGGGAAATGAGCAGTTCTTC.

J is TRBJ2-1 and V is TRBV7-2; 14 bases agree with TRBD2. Germline V gene data show CDR1 as SGHTA and CDR2 as FQGNSA. The CDR3 contains 15 residues. With V trimmed by 5 bases and J by 9 bases, 6 bases remained unmatched. DNA of the CDR3: TGTGCCAGCAGCACGGGACTAGCGGGGGAATTTGAGCAGTTCTTC. Protein sequence: CASSTGLAGEFEQFF.

This clone was counted only a few times. V usage is TRBV6-2 or TRBV6-3 and J usage is TRBJ2-1; D ambiguous. The CDR3 extends over 13 amino acids. Trimming took 6 bases from V and 5 from J, leaving 11 bases between them. The germline CDR1 and CDR2 sequences are MNHEY and SVGEGT. The CDR3 is CASSPPWHNEQFF. The CDR3 region has the DNA TGTGCCAGCAGCCCTCCATGGCACAATGAGCAGTTCTTC.

The rearrangement links TRBV7-9 to TRBJ1-6; D is uncertain. The germline gives CDR1 SEHNR, CDR2 FQNEAQ (reference sequence). The length of the CDR3 is 16 residues. V lost 2 bases to trimming and J lost 3 bases, with 11 bases between them. CDR3 DNA: TGTGCCAGCAGCTTACTGGGCGACTACTATAATTCACCCCTCCACTTT. Protein: CASSLLGDYYNSPLHF. Variable domain in full (rest from reference TRBV7-9 and TRBJ1-6): DTGVSQNPRHKITKRGQNVTFRCDPISEHNRLYWYRQTLGQGPEFLTYFQNEAQLEKSRLLSDRFSAERPKGSFSTLEIQRTEQGDSAMYLCASSLLGDYYNSPLHFGNGTRLTVT.

This chain uses TRBV28 with TRBJ2-4; 9 bases are shared with TRBD1. Germline CDR1 MDHEN, CDR2 SYDVKM. V dropped 4 bases and J dropped 3; count of bases not matched to a gene: 4. The length of the CDR3 is 15 residues. As DNA, the CDR3 is TGTGCCAGCAGTTCACTGACAGGGGGCAAAAACATTCAGTACTTC. The encoded protein is CASSSLTGGKNIQYF.